This TCR beta chain appears in the sequencing data of a study of blood T cells in healthy people across ages. Study-wide points: Naive CD4+ cell counts and diversity both ran higher in long-lived than in aged donors. A strong correlation was found between TCR beta diversity and the percentage of naive T cells.

Combining a sample-barcoded 5' primer with a J-beta primer mix, a second PCR ran for roughly 6 to 12 cycles. Each cDNA was tagged by a template-switch adaptor containing 12 random nucleotides. Via MiXCR, TCRdb re-called the 5' RACE reads, giving one row per CDR3 protein. The sample lists more than 1,400,000 distinct CDR3 sequences; approximately 42% were seen once. The CDR3 totals 12 residues. Unmatched junction bases numbered 2, after V lost 6 bases and J lost 4 bases. Germline lookup yields CDR1 MNHEY and CDR2 SVGEGT. Healthy Russian Caucasian donors spanned ages about 6 to 90 years. Concerning this clonotype itself: The antigen is undetermined. It may be a read error: a sequence one base away is much more abundant.

This clonotype originated in a woman aged 18-29 years in good health. The sequenced sample consisted of blood. The rearrangement joins TRBV6-2 or TRBV6-3 to TRBJ1-2, with 7 bases matching TRBD1. CDR3 sequence: CASRTGIYGYTF. CDR3 coding DNA: TGTGCCAGCAGGACAGGGATCTATGGCTACACCTTC.